Below are 29 T cell receptor beta chains sequenced from a single sample in a study of cytomegalovirus exposure and HLA in healthy donors. PCR was performed using 60 Vbeta and 13 Jbeta primers. Sequenced by immunoSEQ multiplex PCR; TCRdb stores in-frame clones only, minus some. Of 130,000 or so clones in the sample, roughly 84% were seen once. The sequencing input was PBMCs. These receptor sequences come from a woman younger than 30 in good health and CMV-seropositive.

The J gene is TRBJ1-5, the V gene TRBV6-5; D remains ambiguous. The CDR3 has 12 residues. The germline V gene has CDR1 MNHEY and CDR2 SVGAGI. Trimming left V 5 bases short and J 6 bases short, with 8 bases between. The chain's CDR3 is CASSERGQPQHF. The CDR3 bases are TGTGCCAGCAGTGAACGAGGTCAGCCCCAGCATTTT.

This chain joins TRBV29-1 and TRBJ2-1; weak D call: TRBD2 (5 bases). CDR1 is SQVTM and CDR2 is ANQGSEA in the germline V gene. This CDR3 is built from 14 residues. The V and J ends lost 1 base and 6 bases respectively, with 13 bases between them. CDR3 loop: CSVEGWETLNEQFF. CDR3 nucleotide sequence: TGCAGCGTTGAAGGGTGGGAGACCCTCAATGAGCAGTTCTTC.

The table lists this clone with a few counts. The chain links TRBV4-1 to TRBJ2-7; 7 bases are a match to TRBD1. J gave up 7 bases and V 1 base, and 4 bases lay outside the gene matches. This CDR3 spans 13 amino acids. Looked up from germline, CDR1 is MGHRA and CDR2 is YSYEKL. CDR3 in amino acids: CASSQGEGAEQYF. CDR3 nucleotide sequence: TGCGCCAGCAGCCAAGGCGAGGGGGCGGAGCAGTACTTC.

This clone was seen a single time. The V and J genes are TRBV7-9 and TRBJ2-1; D perhaps matches TRBD1 (6 bases). V gave up 1 base and J gave up 7 bases, with 14 bases separating them. From germline, CDR1 is SEHNR and CDR2 FQNEAQ (reference sequence). The CDR3 is 15 residues long. In DNA form, the CDR3 reads TGTGCCAGCAGCTTAGTTAACCCAGGGGAAAATGAGCAGTTCTTC. Protein product: CASSLVNPGENEQFF.

This clone was observed a handful of times. V is TRBV5-8 and J is TRBJ2-1; 7 bases line up with TRBD2. Losses at the gene ends were 5 bases for V and 2 bases for J; bases not matched to a gene: 7. CDR1 and CDR2 (germline): SGHTS, YDEGEE. The CDR3 covers 15 residues. Here the CDR3 reads CASRQRLAAYNEQFF. CDR3 coding DNA: TGTGCCAGCAGACAACGACTAGCCGCCTACAATGAGCAGTTCTTC.

This clone showed up just once. J is TRBJ2-6 and V is TRBV30; 8 nucleotides match TRBD2. The V gene end was trimmed by 4 bases and the J gene end by 3 bases; junction bases not matched to a gene: 8. The CDR3 covers 16 residues. Per the germline V gene, CDR1 is GTSNPN and CDR2 is SVGIG (reference sequence). The CDR3 spells CAWKTGGAYGANVLTF. The CDR3 DNA reads as TGTGCCTGGAAGACGGGGGGGGCCTATGGGGCCAACGTCCTGACTTTC.

The V and J genes are TRBV28 and TRBJ2-2; D ambiguous. CDR3 length: 15 amino acids. V lost 4 bases and J 6 bases, leaving 15 bases between the germline ends. CDR1 and CDR2 from the germline V gene are MDHEN and SYDVKM. The CDR3 here is CASSSSVLPPGELFF. The DNA of the CDR3 is TGTGCCAGCAGTTCCAGCGTCCTACCACCCGGGGAGCTGTTTTTT.

V and J are TRBV7-9 and TRBJ2-2, with D possibly being TRBD2 (5 bases). V was pared by 5 bases and J by 0 bases, with 22 bases between. This CDR3 region has 19 residues. Germline CDR1 is SEHNR and CDR2 is FQNEAQ (reference sequence). The CDR3: CASSRPRAFAGPNTGELFF. The CDR3 DNA reads as TGTGCCAGCAGCCGTCCGAGGGCTTTCGCGGGCCCGAACACCGGGGAGCTGTTTTTT.

The chain combines TRBV5-1 with TRBJ2-3, with D possibly matching TRBD2 (5 bases). V was clipped by 0 bases and J by 4 bases, with 9 bases between them. The CDR3 extends over 14 amino acids. Per the germline V gene, CDR1 is SGHRS and CDR2 is YFSETQ. CDR3 bases: TGCGCCAGCAGCTTGGGAGGGCAACCAGATACGCAGTATTTT. It translates to CASSLGGQPDTQYF.

This clone has just one count. This chain joins TRBV5-4 and TRBJ2-2; 10 nucleotides agree with TRBD1. The CDR3 length is 15 residues. V was clipped by 4 bases and J by 6 bases; unmatched bases: 6. The germline V gene has CDR1 SGHNT and CDR2 YYREEE (reference sequence). The CDR3 sequence: CASSQDRGSSGELFF. The CDR3 DNA follows: TGTGCCAGCAGCCAGGACAGGGGGAGCTCCGGGGAGCTGTTTTTT.

The chain carries TRBV2 and TRBJ1-5; tentative D call: TRBD1 (5 bases). The CDR3 is made up of 13 amino acids. Deletions cut 0 bases from V and 11 bases from J, with 11 bases between. The germline gives CDR1 SNHLY, CDR2 FYNNEI. The CDR3 reads CASSEALQGSQHF. The CDR3 nucleotides are TGTGCCAGCAGTGAAGCGCTTCAGGGTTCCCAGCATTTT.

This sequence joins TRBV27 and TRBJ2-5; 8 nucleotides match TRBD1. Germline-derived CDR1 and CDR2 are MNHEY and SMNVEV (reference sequence). This CDR3 contains 15 residues. Unmatched junction bases numbered 5, after V lost 0 bases and J lost 5 bases. CDR3 bases: TGTGCCAGCAGTTTATCACCAGGGGGCAGGGAGACCCAGTACTTC. This encodes CASSLSPGGRETQYF.

Only one count was recorded for this clone. CDR3 region: CASSEAGLSQQYF. The CDR3, as DNA: TGTGCCAGCAGTGAAGCAGGACTATCTCAGCAGTACTTC. V gene TRBV6-1 combines with J gene TRBJ2-7; maybe TRBD2 (6 bases). The length of the CDR3 is 13 residues. V shed 0 bases and J shed 8 bases, with 11 bases lying between them. Germline V CDR1 and CDR2: MNHNS, SASEGT.

The chain links TRBV6-1 to TRBJ2-5; 8 bases line up with TRBD1. V was pared by 8 bases and J by 4 bases, with 9 bases of the junction left unmatched. The length of the CDR3 is 14 residues. CDR1 and CDR2 (germline): MNHNS, SASEGT. The CDR3 bases are TGTGCCAGCTCCCTGGACAGGGAAGGAGAGACCCAGTACTTC. This gives the protein CASSLDREGETQYF.

The chain has TRBV10-3 and TRBJ1-3, with D hard to call. With 7 bases removed from V and 0 bases from J, the gap between germline ends came to 13 bases. Germline V gene sequence: CDR1 ENHRY, CDR2 SYGVKD. The CDR3 has 15 amino acids. CDR3 DNA sequence: TGTGCCATCAAAATGGGAGGGAACTCTGGAAACACCATATATTTT. Protein product: CAIKMGGNSGNTIYF.

The chain is built from TRBV29-1 and TRBJ1-1, with D possibly TRBD1 on 6 matching bases. V lost 2 bases to trimming and J lost 0 bases, with 16 bases between them. Germline V gives CDR1 SQVTM, CDR2 ANQGSEA. This CDR3 region has 16 residues. The CDR3 protein is CSVERTGGGMNTEAFF. The CDR3 nucleotides read TGCAGCGTTGAACGAACGGGGGGCGGCATGAACACTGAAGCTTTCTTT.

The rearrangement joins TRBV5-1 to TRBJ1-5; 9 nucleotides align to TRBD1. V lost 4 bases, J lost 6 bases, and 8 bases stayed unmatched. The CDR3 has 15 residues. The germline V gene encodes CDR1 SGHRS and CDR2 YFSETQ. Here the CDR3 reads CASSPGTGQGQPQHF. The CDR3 nucleotides read TGCGCCAGCAGCCCCGGGACAGGGCAGGGTCAGCCCCAGCATTTT.

CDR3 in DNA: TGTGCCAGTAAGATCCCCCATGAGGGCACCGGGGAGCTGTTTTTT. It translates to CASKIPHEGTGELFF. V usage is TRBV19 and J usage is TRBJ2-2; D possibly corresponds to TRBD2 (5 bases). Looked up from germline, CDR1 is LNHDA and CDR2 is SQIVND (reference sequence). V shed 7 bases and J shed 4 bases, with 16 bases lying between them. This CDR3 contains 15 residues.

V is TRBV11-2 and J is TRBJ2-5, with D perhaps matching TRBD1 (5 bases). The CDR3 has 14 amino acids. V shed 3 bases and J shed 3 bases, with 11 bases lying between them. Germline V CDR1 and CDR2: SGHAT, FQNNGV. Here the CDR3 reads CASSFVSGKETQYF. As DNA, the CDR3 is TGTGCCAGCAGCTTTGTCTCAGGGAAAGAGACCCAGTACTTC.

V gene TRBV29-1 combines with J gene TRBJ1-2; TRBD1 matches 9 bases. The CDR3 is 13 amino acids. Germline V gene sequence: CDR1 SQVTM, CDR2 ANQGSEA. With 4 bases clipped from V and 2 bases from J, the junction kept 2 bases outside the gene matches. The CDR3 DNA follows: TGCAGCGTTGTAGACAGGGGGAACTATGGCTACACCTTC. It encodes CSVVDRGNYGYTF.

The chain combines TRBV2 with TRBJ2-5; TRBD2 matches 12 bases. J was trimmed by 3 bases and V by 6 bases; bases with no gene match: 8. The CDR3 covers 16 residues. Germline V lookup: CDR1 SNHLY, CDR2 FYNNEI. The CDR3 sequence: CASSTSTSGGKETQYF. In DNA, the CDR3 is TGTGCCAGCAGCACCTCGACTAGCGGGGGAAAAGAGACCCAGTACTTC.

This clone came up once. The chain is built from TRBV28 and TRBJ1-2; a weak D match, TRBD1 (6 bases). V lost 3 bases and J 4 bases, leaving 12 bases between the germline ends. Germline assignment: CDR1 MDHEN and CDR2 SYDVKM. The CDR3 runs 14 residues. This CDR3 reads CASSLQGPGYGYTF. Here the CDR3 DNA reads TGTGCCAGCAGTTTGCAGGGGCCCGGCTATGGCTACACCTTC.

The chain recombines TRBV28 with TRBJ2-5; D is uncertain. Trimming took off 4 bases at V and 1 base at J, with 13 bases between the two ends. The CDR3 sequence is 15 residues long. CDR1 is MDHEN and CDR2 is SYDVKM in the germline V gene. CDR3 coding DNA: TGTGCCAGCAGTTCCGCCAGGCAAATCCAAGAGACCCAGTACTTC. It codes for CASSSARQIQETQYF.

The chain has TRBV11-1 and TRBJ2-7; 11 nucleotides line up with TRBD1. In germline, CDR1 is SGHAT, CDR2 FQDESV (reference sequence). V lost 1 base to trimming and J lost 5 bases; unmatched junction nucleotides: 4. CDR3 length: 15 amino acids. The DNA of the CDR3 is TGTGCCAGCAGCTTAGGGACAGGGGGCATGGACGAGCAGTACTTC. Protein: CASSLGTGGMDEQYF.

This chain joins TRBV6-1 and TRBJ2-7, with D perhaps matching TRBD2 (6 bases). Germline V gives CDR1 MNHNS, CDR2 SASEGT. The CDR3 covers 14 residues. The V end lost 2 bases, the J end lost 3 bases, and 11 bases lay between the germline ends. CDR3 in DNA: TGTGCCAGCAGTGAAAACGGTAGCGGCTACGAGCAGTACTTC. This sequence encodes CASSENGSGYEQYF.

V gene TRBV6-1 combines with J gene TRBJ2-3; TRBD2 matches 13 bases. The CDR3 sequence is 17 residues long. Looked up from germline, CDR1 is MNHNS and CDR2 is SASEGT. Trimming removed 0 bases from V and 3 bases from J; junction bases left unmatched: 3. The CDR3 DNA reads as TGTGCCAGCAGTGAAGCCACGACTAGCGGGGGGACAGATACGCAGTATTTT. It codes for CASSEATTSGGTDTQYF.

This chain connects TRBV7-3 to TRBJ2-1; 7 nucleotides line up with TRBD2. CDR3 length: 16 amino acids. CDR1 and CDR2 (germline): SGHTA, FQGTGA. Losses at the gene ends were 3 bases for V and 3 bases for J; bases not matched to a gene: 8. Here the CDR3 reads CASSFAGRGVYNEQFF. CDR3 DNA sequence: TGTGCCAGCAGCTTCGCAGGACGGGGGGTCTACAATGAGCAGTTCTTC.

This clone came up once. The chain has TRBV19 and TRBJ1-1; D gene uncertain. V lost 6 bases to trimming and J lost 9 bases, with 11 bases between them. Looked up from germline, CDR1 is LNHDA and CDR2 is SQIVND (reference sequence). This CDR3 contains 11 residues. In DNA, the CDR3 is TGTGCCAGTAGCGAGGGATTAAAAGCTTTCTTT. Translated: CASSEGLKAFF.

The chain links TRBV13 to TRBJ2-1; 15 nucleotides align to TRBD2. The trim removed 5 bases at V and 2 bases at J, leaving 4 bases unmatched. The germline V gene encodes CDR1 PRHDT and CDR2 FYEKMQ (reference sequence). The CDR3 totals 17 residues. CDR3: CASSPWTSGGAYNEQFF. The CDR3, as DNA: TGTGCCAGCAGCCCTTGGACTAGCGGGGGGGCCTACAATGAGCAGTTCTTC.